These T cell receptor beta chains were read from a single sample in a study of blood T cell repertoires in COVID-19. The assay was immunoSEQ multiplex PCR, and TCRdb's table has in-frame clones only and misses some. The data hold about 430,000 clones, with roughly nine tenths observed a single time. The sample comprised PBMCs or T cells enriched from blood (not recorded which). All receptors derive from a man aged 25 to 40 who had recovered from COVID-19. CDR3s include the opening cysteine and the closing phenylalanine or tryptophan. The order of the fields is D gene, V gene, J gene, CDR3 protein, CDR3 DNA. D genes are given only for firm matches.

D gene: TRBD1
V gene: TRBV7-8
J gene: TRBJ1-2
CDR3 protein: CASSPGTGAYGYTF
CDR3 DNA: TGTGCCAGCAGCCCAGGGACAGGGGCCTATGGCTACACCTTC

D gene: TRBD1
V gene: TRBV28
J gene: TRBJ1-4
CDR3 protein: CASSFWDRGSTNEKLFF
CDR3 DNA: TGTGCCAGCAGTTTTTGGGACAGGGGTTCAACTAATGAAAAACTGTTTTTT

D gene: .
V gene: TRBV12-3/TRBV12-4
J gene: TRBJ1-2
CDR3 protein: CATRPQGNYGYTF
CDR3 DNA: TGTGCCACACGCCCCCAGGGTAACTATGGCTACACCTTC

D gene: .
V gene: TRBV6-5
J gene: TRBJ2-5
CDR3 protein: CASSSGGVTQYF
CDR3 DNA: TGTGCCAGCAGTTCGGGCGGGGTGACCCAGTACTTC

D gene: .
V gene: TRBV7-2
J gene: TRBJ1-3
CDR3 protein: CASSSGLGNTIYF
CDR3 DNA: TGTGCCAGCAGTTCAGGCCTAGGAAACACCATATATTTT

D gene: TRBD1
V gene: TRBV28
J gene: TRBJ2-3
CDR3 protein: CASSLQWDRVADTQYF
CDR3 DNA: TGTGCCAGCAGTTTGCAATGGGACAGGGTGGCAGATACGCAGTATTTT

D gene: TRBD1
V gene: TRBV7-8
J gene: TRBJ1-5
CDR3 protein: CASSLRVGTGNQPQHF
CDR3 DNA: TGTGCCAGCAGCTTACGGGTCGGGACAGGGAATCAGCCCCAGCATTTT

D gene: TRBD1
V gene: TRBV5-5
J gene: TRBJ2-5
CDR3 protein: CASSLGYRTGETQYF
CDR3 DNA: TGTGCCAGCAGCTTGGGGTACAGGACAGGGGAGACCCAGTACTTC

D gene: .
V gene: TRBV28
J gene: TRBJ2-1
CDR3 protein: CASSLRQYTSEQFF
CDR3 DNA: TGTGCCAGCAGTTTAAGACAATACACTAGTGAGCAGTTCTTC

D gene: .
V gene: TRBV12-3/TRBV12-4
J gene: TRBJ1-5
CDR3 protein: CASSRQNNQPQHF
CDR3 DNA: TGTGCCAGCAGTCGACAGAACAATCAGCCCCAGCATTTT

D gene: .
V gene: TRBV4-1
J gene: TRBJ2-2
CDR3 protein: CASSPGANTGELFF
CDR3 DNA: TGCGCCAGCAGCCCCGGTGCGAACACCGGGGAGCTGTTTTTT

D gene: TRBD1
V gene: TRBV5-6
J gene: TRBJ1-2
CDR3 protein: CASGTIDRGQMEGYTF
CDR3 DNA: TGTGCCAGCGGCACCATCGACAGGGGACAAATGGAGGGCTACACCTTC

D gene: TRBD1
V gene: TRBV19
J gene: TRBJ2-3
CDR3 protein: CASSIEKDRGRYF
CDR3 DNA: TGTGCCAGTAGTATAGAAAAGGACAGGGGGCGATATTTT

D gene: .
V gene: TRBV19
J gene: TRBJ2-1
CDR3 protein: CASSIQWSSYNEQFF
CDR3 DNA: TGTGCCAGTAGTATTCAGTGGAGCTCCTACAATGAGCAGTTCTTC

D gene: .
V gene: TRBV20-1
J gene: TRBJ2-1
CDR3 protein: CSAQMGDEQFF
CDR3 DNA: TGCAGTGCCCAGATGGGCGATGAGCAGTTCTTC

D gene: .
V gene: TRBV27
J gene: TRBJ1-1
CDR3 protein: CASSFWGLNTEAFF
CDR3 DNA: TGTGCCAGCAGTTTTTGGGGCCTGAACACTGAAGCTTTCTTT

D gene: TRBD2
V gene: TRBV7-9
J gene: TRBJ2-7
CDR3 protein: CASSVDRTSGSKYEQYF
CDR3 DNA: TGTGCCAGCAGCGTAGACCGGACTAGCGGGAGTAAATACGAGCAGTACTTC

D gene: .
V gene: TRBV15
J gene: TRBJ1-4
CDR3 protein: CATSRDRGTEKLFF
CDR3 DNA: TGTGCCACCAGCAGAGATCGGGGGACGGAAAAACTGTTTTTT

D gene: .
V gene: TRBV7-9
J gene: TRBJ1-1
CDR3 protein: CASSSWGRANTEAFF
CDR3 DNA: TGTGCCAGCAGTTCATGGGGCAGGGCGAACACTGAAGCTTTCTTT

D gene: .
V gene: TRBV5-5
J gene: TRBJ1-1
CDR3 protein: CASSSRGFMNTEAFF
CDR3 DNA: TGTGCCAGCAGCTCCAGGGGTTTCATGAACACTGAAGCTTTCTTT

D gene: TRBD2
V gene: TRBV15
J gene: TRBJ2-5
CDR3 protein: CATSRGGASGKETQYF
CDR3 DNA: TGTGCCACCAGCAGAGGGGGGGCTAGCGGGAAAGAGACCCAGTACTTC

D gene: TRBD1
V gene: TRBV28
J gene: TRBJ2-7
CDR3 protein: CASSLQTGVTYEQYF
CDR3 DNA: TGTGCCAGCAGTTTACAGACAGGGGTGACCTACGAGCAGTACTTC

D gene: TRBD2
V gene: TRBV24-1
J gene: TRBJ2-5
CDR3 protein: CATSGGLAGGETQYF
CDR3 DNA: TGTGCCACCAGTGGGGGACTAGCGGGAGGGGAGACCCAGTACTTC

D gene: .
V gene: TRBV28
J gene: TRBJ1-1
CDR3 protein: CASERNTEAFF
CDR3 DNA: TGTGCCAGTGAGCGGAACACTGAAGCTTTCTTT

D gene: .
V gene: TRBV12-3/TRBV12-4
J gene: TRBJ2-2
CDR3 protein: CASRTSTGELFF
CDR3 DNA: TGTGCCAGCAGAACTAGCACCGGGGAGCTGTTTTTT

D gene: .
V gene: TRBV6-5
J gene: TRBJ1-6
CDR3 protein: CASRQFWTANSPLHF
CDR3 DNA: TGTGCCAGCAGACAATTTTGGACAGCGAATTCACCCCTCCACTTT

D gene: TRBD2
V gene: TRBV13
J gene: TRBJ2-3
CDR3 protein: CASSLPAGGPRTDTQYF
CDR3 DNA: TGTGCCAGCAGCTTACCAGCGGGAGGGCCGAGAACAGATACGCAGTATTTT

D gene: .
V gene: TRBV3-1/TRBV3-2
J gene: TRBJ1-6
CDR3 protein: CASSQTDYNSPLHF
CDR3 DNA: TGTGCCAGCAGCCAAACAGACTATAATTCACCCCTCCACTTT

D gene: .
V gene: TRBV10-3
J gene: TRBJ1-2
CDR3 protein: CAISEDSTYGYTF
CDR3 DNA: TGTGCCATCAGTGAGGACAGTACCTATGGCTACACCTTC

D gene: TRBD2
V gene: TRBV3-1/TRBV3-2
J gene: TRBJ2-1
CDR3 protein: CASSHEGSGRAYNEQFF
CDR3 DNA: TGTGCCAGCAGCCATGAGGGCAGCGGGAGGGCCTACAATGAGCAGTTCTTC

D gene: .
V gene: TRBV10-3
J gene: TRBJ2-3
CDR3 protein: CAISESVWAGTSVGDTQYF
CDR3 DNA: TGTGCCATCAGTGAGTCGGTATGGGCGGGAACGTCGGTGGGAGATACGCAGTATTTT